The clone carrying this T cell receptor beta chain was detected only once. Its specificity is unknown. The entry originates in a study of OX40 agonist ivuxolimab in advanced cancers. General observations from the study: CD4+ and CD8+ blood T cells expanded clonally by week 6 at 0.1 to 3.0 mg/kg. Near-lowest levels of clonal expansion characterized partial responders at 0.1-3.0 mg/kg.

V shed 5 bases and J shed 8 bases, with 14 bases lying between them. Germline V gives CDR1 SGHNT, CDR2 YYREEE (reference sequence). This CDR3 is built from 13 residues. The assay was immunoSEQ multiplex PCR, and TCRdb's table has in-frame clones only and misses some. The data contain about 62,000 clones, 80% to 90% of them singletons. The chain is built from TRBV5-4 and TRBJ2-1, with a weak D call TRBD1 (6 bases). The receptor was isolated from an adult with an advanced solid tumor such as melanoma, head and neck, liver or kidney cancer. Source: CD4+ or CD8+ T cells sorted from blood, taken in a trial of the OX40 agonist ivuxolimab. The CDR3 bases are TGTGCCAGCAGACCGGACAGACTGGATGAGCAGTTCTTC. Translating gives CASRPDRLDEQFF.